The clone carrying this TCR beta chain was seen a few times. Amplified regions were TCR beta CDR3 sequences from RNA transcripts. The HTBI primer set served for first-round RT-PCR of the TCR CDR3. A single record per CDR3 protein comes from TCRdb applying MiXCR to the multiplex PCR reads. Of around 690,000 distinct CDR3 sequences in the sample, 20% are singletons; the top ten hold under 35%. These data are taken from a study of T cells in Graves' hyperthyroidism and ophthalmopathy. Turning to the study itself: Peripheral blood was secured at the point of initial diagnosis, before any treatment.

This CDR3 has 15 residues. V shed 4 bases, J shed 7 bases, and the junction held 4 bases outside the gene matches. Germline values: CDR1 SGHAT, CDR2 FQNNGV. The sequencing sample was made of blood. The rearrangement links TRBV11-2 to TRBJ2-2; 12 bases line up with TRBD1. This clonotype originated in a man aged 30 to 39 with Graves' ophthalmopathy. The CDR3 DNA is TGTGCCAGCAGCTCGGGACAGGGGGCGGTCGGGGAGCTGTTTTTT. Translated: CASSSGQGAVGELFF.